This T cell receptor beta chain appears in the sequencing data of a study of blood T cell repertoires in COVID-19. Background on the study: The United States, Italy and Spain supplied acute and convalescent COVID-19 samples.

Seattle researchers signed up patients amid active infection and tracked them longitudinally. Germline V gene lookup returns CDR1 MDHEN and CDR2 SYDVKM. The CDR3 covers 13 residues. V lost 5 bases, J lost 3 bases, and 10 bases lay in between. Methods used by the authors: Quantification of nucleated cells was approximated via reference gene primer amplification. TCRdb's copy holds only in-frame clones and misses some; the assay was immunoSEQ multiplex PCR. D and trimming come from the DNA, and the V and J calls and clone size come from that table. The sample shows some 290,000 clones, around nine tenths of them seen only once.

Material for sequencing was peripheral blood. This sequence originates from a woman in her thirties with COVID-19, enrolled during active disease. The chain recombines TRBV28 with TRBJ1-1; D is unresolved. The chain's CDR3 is CASSPLRDTEAFF. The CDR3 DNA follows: TGTGCCAGCAGTCCCCTCCGGGACACTGAAGCTTTCTTT.